This TCR beta chain comes out of a study of blood T cell repertoires in COVID-19. The CDR3 has 15 amino acids. Germline V CDR1 and CDR2: SGHDT, YYEEEE. Deletions cut 0 bases from V and 7 bases from J, with 16 bases between. In terms of age and location, participants ranged from roughly 18 to 89 years and lived in about 25 US areas. Participants' reported clinical history set cohort assignment. Original methodology: Reference gene primer amplification gave nucleated cell count estimates. Clones were read by immunoSEQ multiplex PCR, and TCRdb kept only the in-frame ones, dropping some. V, J and clone size are taken as reported in that table, and D and trimming were inferred from the DNA itself. This sample has over 250,000 clones, with approximately 91% found just once.

Material for sequencing was PBMCs or T cells enriched from blood (not recorded which). The TCR was taken from a woman in her twenties or thirties who had recovered from COVID-19. V is TRBV5-6 and J is TRBJ2-5; unclear D gene. CDR3 amino acids: CASSLVRRSKTTQYF. CDR3 nucleotide sequence: TGTGCCAGCAGCTTGGTACGGCGGAGTAAGACGACCCAGTACTTC. Looking up the rest from reference TRBV5-6 and TRBJ2-5 gives the full variable domain: DAGVTQSPTHLIKTRGQQVTLRCSPKSGHDTVSWYQQALGQGPQFIFQYYEEEERQRGNFPDRFSGHQFPNYSSELNVNALLLGDSALYLCASSLVRRSKTTQYFGPGTRLLVL.